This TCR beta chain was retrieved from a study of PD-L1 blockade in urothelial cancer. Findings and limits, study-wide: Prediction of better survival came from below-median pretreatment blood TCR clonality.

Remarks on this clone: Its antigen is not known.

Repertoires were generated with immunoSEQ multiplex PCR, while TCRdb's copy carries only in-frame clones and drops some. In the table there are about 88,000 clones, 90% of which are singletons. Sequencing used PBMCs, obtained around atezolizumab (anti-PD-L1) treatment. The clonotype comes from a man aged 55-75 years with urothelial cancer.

CDR3 bases: TGTGCCAGCAGCTTTCAGTACGAGCAGTACTTC. It is translated as CASSFQYEQYF. The J gene is TRBJ2-7, the V gene TRBV5-4; D not resolved. This CDR3 is 11 amino acids long. V lost 2 bases and J 4 bases, leaving 4 bases between the germline ends. Germline V gene data show CDR1 as SGHNT and CDR2 as YYREEE (reference sequence).